Listed below are T cell receptor beta chains from one sample, sequenced in a study of cytomegalovirus exposure and HLA in healthy donors. Sequencing was performed with immunoSEQ multiplex PCR; in TCRdb, only in-frame clones are kept and a portion is missing. Of around 160,000 clones in the sample, approximately 80% were seen once. What was sequenced was PBMCs. These receptors all come from a woman under 30 in good health and CMV-seronegative. CDR3s include the opening cysteine and the closing phenylalanine or tryptophan. A D gene is named only where the DNA matches it firmly. Clone sizes are given selectively: once, few, many, or a class where the clone is expanded.

V gene: TRBV21-1; D gene: -; CDR3 length: 21; J gene: TRBJ1-1; clone size: -; CDR3 protein: CASSNKWGSGWGGPRGTEAFF; CDR3 DNA: TGTGCCAGCAGCAATAAATGGGGTTCGGGTTGGGGGGGTCCCCGGGGCACTGAAGCTTTCTTT
V gene: TRBV29-1; D gene: -; CDR3 length: 16; J gene: TRBJ2-6; clone size: -; CDR3 protein: CSVERQTRSGANVLTF; CDR3 DNA: TGCAGCGTTGAAAGGCAGACTCGCTCTGGGGCCAACGTCCTGACTTTC
V gene: TRBV27; D gene: TRBD2; CDR3 length: 15; J gene: TRBJ2-1; clone size: -; CDR3 protein: CASIKTSGGNNEQFF; CDR3 DNA: TGTGCCAGCATCAAGACTAGCGGGGGTAACAATGAGCAGTTCTTC
V gene: TRBV19; D gene: TRBD2; CDR3 length: 16; J gene: TRBJ2-1; clone size: -; CDR3 protein: CASSIQLAGGRNEQFF; CDR3 DNA: TGTGCCAGTAGTATCCAACTAGCGGGGGGGCGGAATGAGCAGTTCTTC
V gene: TRBV6-1; D gene: -; CDR3 length: 13; J gene: TRBJ2-2; clone size: -; CDR3 protein: CASRDSNTGELFF; CDR3 DNA: TGTGCCAGCCGTGACAGTAACACCGGGGAGCTGTTTTTT
V gene: TRBV7-9; D gene: TRBD2; CDR3 length: 14; J gene: TRBJ2-2; clone size: once; CDR3 protein: CASSMTSDTGELFF; CDR3 DNA: TGTGCCAGCAGTATGACTAGCGACACCGGGGAGCTGTTTTTT
V gene: TRBV27; D gene: -; CDR3 length: 13; J gene: TRBJ2-7; clone size: -; CDR3 protein: CASSFLEGAEQYF; CDR3 DNA: TGTGCCAGCAGTTTCTTGGAGGGGGCCGAGCAGTACTTC
V gene: TRBV13; D gene: -; CDR3 length: 15; J gene: TRBJ1-2; clone size: -; CDR3 protein: CASSPKSDWGYGYTF; CDR3 DNA: TGTGCCAGCAGCCCGAAATCGGACTGGGGCTATGGCTACACCTTC
V gene: TRBV5-1; D gene: -; CDR3 length: 14; J gene: TRBJ1-1; clone size: once; CDR3 protein: CASSLDSGRTEAFF; CDR3 DNA: TGCGCCAGCAGCTTGGACTCAGGGAGGACTGAAGCTTTCTTT
V gene: TRBV6-6; D gene: -; CDR3 length: 15; J gene: TRBJ1-5; clone size: -; CDR3 protein: CASREQGGGNQPQHF; CDR3 DNA: TGTGCCAGCAGGGAACAGGGAGGGGGCAATCAGCCCCAGCATTTT
V gene: TRBV7-9; D gene: -; CDR3 length: 15; J gene: TRBJ2-1; clone size: -; CDR3 protein: CASNPGAGRRDEQFF; CDR3 DNA: TGTGCCAGCAACCCCGGAGCAGGGCGGCGCGATGAGCAGTTCTTC
V gene: TRBV4-2; D gene: -; CDR3 length: 20; J gene: TRBJ1-3; clone size: -; CDR3 protein: CASSHPGQGRITLPGNTIYF; CDR3 DNA: TGTGCCAGCAGCCACCCCGGACAAGGCCGGATTACTCTCCCCGGAAACACCATATATTTT
V gene: TRBV5-1; D gene: TRBD1; CDR3 length: 16; J gene: TRBJ1-1; clone size: -; CDR3 protein: CASSLRAGTGGTEAFF; CDR3 DNA: TGCGCCAGCAGCTTGAGAGCCGGGACAGGGGGCACTGAAGCTTTCTTT
V gene: TRBV7-2; D gene: TRBD2; CDR3 length: 16; J gene: TRBJ2-5; clone size: few; CDR3 protein: CASSSGVASGGETQYF; CDR3 DNA: TGTGCCAGCAGCTCAGGGGTAGCCAGCGGGGGAGAGACCCAGTACTTC
V gene: TRBV6-5; D gene: TRBD1; CDR3 length: 13; J gene: TRBJ1-1; clone size: -; CDR3 protein: CASSTGGYTEAFF; CDR3 DNA: TGTGCCAGCAGTACAGGGGGTTACACTGAAGCTTTCTTT
V gene: TRBV30; D gene: TRBD1; CDR3 length: 15; J gene: TRBJ2-7; clone size: -; CDR3 protein: CAWSVGGQGSYEQYF; CDR3 DNA: TGTGCCTGGAGTGTAGGCGGACAGGGCTCCTACGAGCAGTACTTC
V gene: TRBV4-1; D gene: TRBD1; CDR3 length: 16; J gene: TRBJ2-2; clone size: -; CDR3 protein: CASSSRTGTNTGELFF; CDR3 DNA: TGCGCCAGCAGCTCCCGGACAGGGACGAACACCGGGGAGCTGTTTTTT
V gene: TRBV19; D gene: -; CDR3 length: 17; J gene: TRBJ2-7; clone size: -; CDR3 protein: CASSIALGLTHSYEQYF; CDR3 DNA: TGTGCCAGTAGTATAGCCCTCGGACTAACCCATTCCTACGAGCAGTACTTC
V gene: TRBV28; D gene: TRBD1; CDR3 length: 17; J gene: TRBJ2-7; clone size: -; CDR3 protein: CASSLLQTGQGGYEQYF; CDR3 DNA: TGTGCCAGCAGTTTACTCCAGACGGGACAGGGAGGGTACGAGCAGTACTTC
V gene: TRBV13; D gene: -; CDR3 length: 12; J gene: TRBJ1-1; clone size: -; CDR3 protein: CASSLGEREAFF; CDR3 DNA: TGTGCCAGCAGTCTGGGAGAGAGGGAAGCTTTCTTT